The sample holds one count of the clone carrying this T cell receptor (beta chain). The CDR3 runs to 14 residues. The trim removed 8 bases at V and 4 bases at J, leaving 6 bases unmatched. CDR1 is MNHNS, CDR2 SASEGT, per germline. This entry belongs to a study of blood T cells in healthy people across ages. Using a J-beta primer mix together with a sample-barcoded 5' primer, a second PCR was run for roughly 6 to 12 cycles. TCRdb reanalysed the 5' RACE reads using MiXCR and keeps one entry per CDR3 protein. The sample consists of about 1.4 million distinct CDR3 sequences, approximately 59% of them appearing once.

Sequenced material: blood. The TCR originated in a man between 18 and 29 years old in good health. The gene calls are TRBV6-1 and TRBJ2-1; 9 positions agree with TRBD2. The chain's CDR3 is CASQAGGPYNEQFF. The CDR3 DNA sequence: TGTGCCAGCCAGGCGGGGGGGCCGTACAATGAGCAGTTCTTC.